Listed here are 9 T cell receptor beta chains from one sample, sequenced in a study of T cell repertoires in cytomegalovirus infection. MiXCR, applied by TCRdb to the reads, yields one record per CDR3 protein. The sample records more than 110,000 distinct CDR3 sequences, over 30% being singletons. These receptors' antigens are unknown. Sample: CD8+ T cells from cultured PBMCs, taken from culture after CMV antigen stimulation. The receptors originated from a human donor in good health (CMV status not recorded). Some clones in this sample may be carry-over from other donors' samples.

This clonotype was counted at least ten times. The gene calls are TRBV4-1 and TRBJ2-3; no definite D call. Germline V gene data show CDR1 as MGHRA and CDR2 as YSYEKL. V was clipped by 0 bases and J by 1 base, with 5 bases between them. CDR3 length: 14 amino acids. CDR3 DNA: TGCGCCAGCAGCCAAGATCAAGGCACAGATACGCAGTATTTT. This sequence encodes CASSQDQGTDTQYF.

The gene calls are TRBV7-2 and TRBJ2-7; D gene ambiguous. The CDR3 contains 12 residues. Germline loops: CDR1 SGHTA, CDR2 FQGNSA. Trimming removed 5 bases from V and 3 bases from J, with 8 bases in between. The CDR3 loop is CASSPFGYEQYF. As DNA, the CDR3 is TGTGCCAGCAGCCCCTTCGGCTACGAGCAGTACTTC. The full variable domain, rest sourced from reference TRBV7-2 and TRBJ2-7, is GAGVSQSPSNKVTEKGKDVELRCDPISGHTALYWYRQSLGQGLEFLIYFQGNSAPDKSGLPSDRFSAERTGGSVSTLTIQRTQQEDSAVYLCASSPFGYEQYFGPGTRLTVT.

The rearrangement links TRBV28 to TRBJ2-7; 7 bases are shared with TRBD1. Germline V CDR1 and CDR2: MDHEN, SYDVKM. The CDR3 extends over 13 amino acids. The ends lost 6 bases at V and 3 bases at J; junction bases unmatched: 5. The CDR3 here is CASSLGTVYEQYF. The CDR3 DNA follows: TGTGCCAGCAGCCTAGGGACAGTCTACGAGCAGTACTTC. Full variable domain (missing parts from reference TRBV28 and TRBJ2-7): DVKVTQSSRYLVKRTGEKVFLECVQDMDHENMFWYRQDPGLGLRLIYFSYDVKMKEKGDIPEGYSVSREKKERFSLILESASTNQTSMYLCASSLGTVYEQYFGPGTRLTVT.

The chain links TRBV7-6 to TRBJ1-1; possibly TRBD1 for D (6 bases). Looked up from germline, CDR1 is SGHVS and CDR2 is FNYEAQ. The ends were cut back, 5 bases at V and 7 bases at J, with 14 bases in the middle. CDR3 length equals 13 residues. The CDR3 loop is CASSPTGRNEAFF. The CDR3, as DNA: TGTGCCAGCAGCCCGACAGGTCGTAATGAAGCTTTCTTT.

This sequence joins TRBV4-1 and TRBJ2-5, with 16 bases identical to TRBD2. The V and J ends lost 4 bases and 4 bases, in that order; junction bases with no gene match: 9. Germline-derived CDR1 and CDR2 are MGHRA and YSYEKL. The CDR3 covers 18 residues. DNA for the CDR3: TGCGCCAGCAGCCCATTCGGGGGACTAGCGGGGGGGCCAGAGACCCAGTACTTC. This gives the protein CASSPFGGLAGGPETQYF.

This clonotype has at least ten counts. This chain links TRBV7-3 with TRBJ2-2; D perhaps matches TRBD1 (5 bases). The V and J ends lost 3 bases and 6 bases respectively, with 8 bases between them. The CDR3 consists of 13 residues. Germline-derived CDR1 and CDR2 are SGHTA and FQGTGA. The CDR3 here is CASSFDRAGELFF. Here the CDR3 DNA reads TGTGCCAGCAGCTTCGACAGAGCCGGGGAGCTGTTTTTT.

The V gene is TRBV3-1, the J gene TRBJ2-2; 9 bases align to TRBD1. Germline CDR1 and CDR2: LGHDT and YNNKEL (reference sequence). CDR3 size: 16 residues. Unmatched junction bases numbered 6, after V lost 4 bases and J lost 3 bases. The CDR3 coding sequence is TGTGCCAGCAGCCCCGTAGGACAGGGGTACACCGGGGAGCTGTTTTTT. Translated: CASSPVGQGYTGELFF.

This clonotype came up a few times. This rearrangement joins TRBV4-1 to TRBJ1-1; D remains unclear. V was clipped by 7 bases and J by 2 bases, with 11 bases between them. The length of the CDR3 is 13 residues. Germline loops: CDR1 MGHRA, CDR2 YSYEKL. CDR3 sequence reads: CASKTKFNTEAFF. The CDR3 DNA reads TGCGCCAGCAAGACGAAATTTAACACTGAAGCTTTCTTT.

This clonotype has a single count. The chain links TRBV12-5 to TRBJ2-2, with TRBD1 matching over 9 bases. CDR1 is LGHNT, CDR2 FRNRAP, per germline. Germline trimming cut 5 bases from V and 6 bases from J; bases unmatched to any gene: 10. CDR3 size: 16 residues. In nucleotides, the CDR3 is TGTGCTAGTGGTCCACCACAGGGGGCGAGAGCCGGGGAGCTGTTTTTT. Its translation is CASGPPQGARAGELFF.